These T cell receptor beta chains were read from a single sample in a study of blood T cell repertoires in COVID-19. This table comes from immunoSEQ multiplex PCR, and its TCRdb copy is limited to in-frame clones, with some not included. The sample gives around 240,000 clones, roughly 83% of which show up once; roughly 1.9% is in the top ten. Sequencing input: PBMCs or T cells enriched from blood (not recorded which). These receptors were obtained from a woman aged 45-65 years who had recovered from COVID-19. Both conserved end residues are part of each CDR3. D genes are given only for firm matches. Clone sizes are given selectively: once, few, many, or a class where the clone is expanded.

j_call d_call v_call clone_size cdr3_aa cdr3_nt
TRBJ2-3 TRBD2 TRBV7-2 - CASSRPVAGYTQYF TGTGCCAGCAGTCGGCCGGTAGCGGGGTATACGCAGTATTTT
TRBJ2-3 TRBD2 TRBV28 - CASNLAGPDTQYF TGTGCCAGCAACCTAGCGGGTCCGGATACGCAGTATTTT
TRBJ2-7 - TRBV30 - CAWGGDSYEQYF TGTGCCTGGGGCGGGGACTCCTACGAGCAGTACTTC
TRBJ2-1 - TRBV15 - CATSIGTGAYNEQFF TGTGCCACCAGTATCGGGACGGGAGCCTACAATGAGCAGTTCTTC
TRBJ1-2 - TRBV5-4 - CASSLGGREDGYTF TGTGCCAGCAGCTTGGGAGGCAGGGAAGATGGCTACACCTTC
TRBJ1-2 TRBD1 TRBV4-3 - CASSQGERGQSYTF TGCGCCAGCAGCCAAGGGGAAAGGGGACAGAGTTACACCTTC
TRBJ2-1 TRBD2 TRBV7-9 - CASSPAGRGGFYEQFF TGTGCCAGCAGCCCAGCGGGGCGGGGGGGGTTCTATGAGCAGTTCTTC
TRBJ2-3 TRBD2 TRBV29-1 - CSAEGPSGTDTQYF TGCAGCGCTGAAGGTCCTAGCGGAACAGATACGCAGTATTTT
TRBJ1-3 - TRBV18 - CASSPRDGLKDTIYF TGTGCCAGCTCACCAAGAGACGGACTAAAGGACACCATATATTTT
TRBJ1-2 - TRBV5-4 - CASSFYPTGDGYTF TGTGCCAGCAGCTTCTACCCGACAGGTGATGGCTACACCTTC
TRBJ1-1 TRBD1 TRBV15 - CATSRGVGTGSDEAFF TGTGCCACCAGCAGGGGGGTCGGGACAGGGTCGGATGAAGCTTTCTTT
TRBJ1-4 - TRBV6-5 - CASSYSYGRAEKLFF TGTGCCAGCAGTTACTCGTATGGCAGGGCTGAAAAACTGTTTTTT
TRBJ2-1 TRBD1 TRBV5-6 many CASNQGAYNEQFF TGTGCCAGCAACCAGGGGGCGTACAATGAGCAGTTCTTC
TRBJ2-3 TRBD2 TRBV5-1 - CASSRSGARTDTQYF TGCGCCAGCAGCAGGAGCGGGGCCCGCACAGATACGCAGTATTTT
TRBJ2-6 TRBD2 TRBV29-1 - CSVGEGWKSSGANVLTF TGCAGCGTCGGGGAGGGCTGGAAGAGCTCTGGGGCCAACGTCCTGACTTTC
TRBJ2-7 TRBD1 TRBV5-4 - CASSFEGGLYEQYF TGTGCCAGCAGCTTTGAAGGGGGCCTCTACGAGCAGTACTTC
TRBJ2-7 - TRBV5-1 once CASSFGADYEQYF TGCGCCAGCAGCTTTGGGGCGGACTACGAGCAGTACTTC
TRBJ2-1 TRBD2 TRBV18 - CASSPPSLAGATNEQFF TGTGCCAGCTCACCACCCTCTCTAGCGGGAGCGACAAATGAGCAGTTCTTC
TRBJ1-2 - TRBV28 - CASSLTANYGYTF TGTGCCAGCAGTTTGACAGCTAACTATGGCTACACCTTC
TRBJ1-5 - TRBV15 - CATSRDLGGAQPQHF TGTGCCACCAGCAGAGATTTGGGGGGTGCTCAGCCCCAGCATTTT
TRBJ2-7 - TRBV7-2 few CASSSPGLNEQYF TGTGCCAGCAGCTCGCCGGGACTGAACGAGCAGTACTTC
TRBJ1-1 - TRBV7-2 - CASSLRGGEYTEAFF TGTGCCAGCAGCTTACGGGGAGGGGAGTACACTGAAGCTTTCTTT
TRBJ2-2 TRBD2 TRBV3-1/TRBV3-2 - CASSLPRTSWTGELFF TGTGCCAGCAGCCTCCCGAGGACTAGCTGGACCGGGGAGCTGTTTTTT
TRBJ2-1 TRBD1 TRBV11-2 - CASSWTGGYNEQFF TGTGCCAGCAGCTGGACAGGGGGATACAATGAGCAGTTCTTC
TRBJ2-4 - TRBV7-2 - CASSQGMSRKNIQYF TGTGCCAGCAGCCAGGGGATGTCCAGGAAAAACATTCAGTACTTC